The 10 T cell receptor beta chains in this list originate from one sample, sequenced in a study of neurological immune-mediated disorders. TCRdb called the 5' RACE reads again in MiXCR, with one record for every CDR3 protein. The table records around 66,000 distinct CDR3 sequences, around 4.8% of them present only once. The sample comprised PBMCs. The source is a woman in her 70s with multiple sclerosis.

This clonotype has ten or more counts. The CDR3 nucleotides read TGCAGCGTTGACTCGGGGTCCACTGAAGCTTTCTTT. As protein: CSVDSGSTEAFF. The chain carries TRBV29-1 and TRBJ1-1; no reliable D call. Germline lookup yields CDR1 SQVTM and CDR2 ANQGSEA. The CDR3 covers 12 residues. V lost 3 bases, J lost 4 bases, and 9 bases lay in between.

This clonotype was observed at least ten times. This chain uses TRBV11-2 with TRBJ1-6; no firm D call. Trimming stripped 7 bases from V and 0 bases from J, with 13 bases between. This CDR3 is 16 amino acids long. Germline CDR1 and CDR2: SGHAT and FQNNGV. The CDR3 DNA is TGTGCCAGCAAACGGACCCAAAGCTCCTATAATTCACCCCTCCACTTT. Translation gives CASKRTQSSYNSPLHF.

A note on this clonotype: This may stem from a read error, because a much larger clone lies one nucleotide away. V is TRBV6-5 and J is TRBJ2-1; D might be TRBD1 or TRBD2, each matching 5 bases. V shed 6 bases and J shed 6 bases, with 15 bases lying between them. The V gene's germline CDR1 is MNHEY and CDR2 SVGAGI. This CDR3 region has 14 residues. CDR3 sequence reads: CASRSGTDTNEQFF. The CDR3 DNA sequence: TGTGCCAGCAGATCCGGGACGGATACCAATGAGCAGTTCTTC.

This clonotype showed up many times. The V gene is TRBV5-1, the J gene TRBJ2-5, with 11 bases aligning to TRBD1. CDR1 SGHRS and CDR2 YFSETQ come from the germline V gene. V was pared by 4 bases and J by 7 bases, with 9 bases of the junction left unmatched. This CDR3 has 15 residues. This chain's CDR3 is CASSADRGLVGTQYF. The CDR3 nucleotides are TGCGCCAGCAGCGCGGACAGGGGGCTCGTCGGGACCCAGTACTTC.

This clonotype was seen at least ten times. The genes are TRBV7-2 and TRBJ1-2; no firm D call. CDR1 and CDR2 from the germline V gene are SGHTA and FQGNSA. CDR3 length: 14 residues. Trimming took off 0 bases at V and 7 bases at J, with 12 bases between the two ends. The CDR3 here is CASSLARGSGGYTF. CDR3 nucleotides: TGTGCCAGCAGCTTAGCCCGAGGATCGGGTGGCTACACCTTC.

This clonotype occurred many times. J is TRBJ1-5 and V is TRBV20-1; D call uncertain. The CDR3 is made up of 14 amino acids. V was shortened by 5 bases and J by 4 bases, with 15 bases between the two germline ends. Germline loops: CDR1 DFQATT, CDR2 SNEGSKA (reference sequence). For the CDR3, the DNA is TGCAGTGCTCCGGACGGTGGCCCTAATCAGCCCCAGCATTTT. Residues: CSAPDGGPNQPQHF.

In this sample, this clonotype turned up a few times. J is TRBJ2-5 and V is TRBV6-2 or TRBV6-3; no reliable D call. V shed 0 bases and J shed 4 bases, with 6 bases lying between them. Per germline, CDR1 MNHEY and CDR2 SVGEGT. The length of the CDR3 is 13 residues. The CDR3 DNA reads TGTGCCAGCAGTTACTCCAACACAGAGACCCAGTACTTC. Encoded protein: CASSYSNTETQYF.

This clonotype was observed at least ten times. This chain links TRBV29-1 with TRBJ1-2; possibly TRBD1 for D (5 bases). From germline, CDR1 is SQVTM and CDR2 ANQGSEA. V was pared by 6 bases and J by 7 bases, with 21 bases between. This CDR3 has 14 amino acids. CDR3 sequence (DNA): TGCAGCGTCCAAAGAGGGACCCAGGGAGGTGGCTACACCTTC. Translated: CSVQRGTQGGGYTF.

This clonotype has a count of ten or more. The V and J genes are TRBV12-3 or TRBV12-4 and TRBJ2-7, with 14 bases fitting TRBD2. V shed 6 bases and J 3 bases; nucleotides not matched to a gene: 4. CDR3 length equals 15 residues. The CDR3 DNA is TGTGCCAGCAGCCGGGGGACTAGCGGGGGCTACGAGCAGTACTTC. It yields the protein CASSRGTSGGYEQYF.

This clonotype was found many times. The rearrangement joins TRBV25-1 to TRBJ1-2, with TRBD1 identical over 8 bases. V shed 2 bases, J shed 4 bases, and the junction held 0 bases outside the gene matches. The CDR3 contains 13 residues. Germline CDR1 reads MGHDK; CDR2 reads SYGVNS. Here the CDR3 DNA reads TGTGCCAGCAGTGAAACAGGGGGCTATGGCTACACCTTC. It encodes CASSETGGYGYTF.